This T cell receptor beta chain was captured by sequencing in a study of T cells expressing NK-cell markers. TCRdb reprocessed the 5' RACE reads, keeping one entry per CDR3 protein, no DNA. The sample yields a few hundred thousand distinct CDR3 sequences, of which the top ten take up 1.4% to 1.5%. The CDR3 covers 14 residues. The germline V gene has CDR1 SGHRS and CDR2 YFSETQ. The material sequenced was blood T cells: a sorted CD56 or NKG2C T cell subset, CD4+ or CD8+ T cells, or bulk PBMC T cells (not recorded which). This chain connects TRBV5-1 to TRBJ2-3; the TCRdb call, TRBD1, lacks DNA for checking. This receptor was obtained from a woman aged 45-59 years in good health. The CDR3 loop reads CASTRRGTADTQYF.